The source of this T cell receptor beta chain is a study of blood T cell repertoires in COVID-19. In the study's own analysis: By means of reference gene primer amplification, nucleated cell counts were estimated. Produced via immunoSEQ multiplex PCR; TCRdb's table is partial and in-frame only. The DNA was the basis for D and trimming; V, J and clone size are from that table. The top ten clones hold 12% to 15% of a sample with approximately 51,000 clones, approximately 85% of them seen once. The CDR3 length is 13 residues. V lost 6 bases and J 9 bases, leaving 12 bases between the germline ends. Germline-derived CDR1 and CDR2 are SGHTA and FQGTGA.

This chain joins TRBV7-3 and TRBJ1-6; D might be TRBD1 (5 bases). The sequenced sample consisted of peripheral blood. The sequence was collected from a human donor in a cohort sampled during active COVID-19. CDR3 amino acids: CASSQRQGSPLHF. DNA for the CDR3: TGTGCCAGCAGTCAAAGGCAGGGTTCACCCCTCCACTTT.